These 32 T cell receptor beta chains originate from one sample sequenced in a study of T cells after yellow fever vaccination. TCRdb re-called the 5' RACE reads through MiXCR, storing one row per CDR3 protein. The sample lists 200,000 to 300,000 distinct CDR3 sequences, 13% occurring once. The sample consisted of CD4+ T cells sorted from PBMCs, taken 45 days after the yellow fever booster vaccination. The origin of the receptors is a young man who received the YFV17D yellow fever vaccine.

This sequence joins TRBV7-3 and TRBJ2-1; a weak D match, TRBD1 (5 bases). The germline gives CDR1 SGHTA, CDR2 FQGTGA. The CDR3 has 14 residues. V was trimmed by 5 bases and J by 5 bases, leaving 13 bases between them. CDR3 residues: CASSPVGQDNEQFF. The DNA of the CDR3 is TGTGCCAGCAGCCCCGTAGGACAAGACAATGAGCAGTTCTTC.

The rearrangement uses TRBV25-1 and TRBJ2-3; weak D call: TRBD1 (5 bases). Trimming took off 7 bases at V and 6 bases at J, with 17 bases between the two ends. There are 14 residues in the CDR3. CDR1 and CDR2 (germline): MGHDK, SYGVNS. The CDR3 DNA reads TGTGCCAGCACCGAAGGGGCCAGTGACGATACGCAGTATTTT. It encodes CASTEGASDDTQYF.

This clonotype turned up a few times. The rearrangement links TRBV24-1 to TRBJ2-3; D ambiguous. V was shortened by 3 bases and J by 4 bases, with 22 bases between the two germline ends. The CDR3 has 18 residues. Germline lookup yields CDR1 KGHDR and CDR2 SFDVKD. CDR3 DNA sequence: TGTGCCACCAGTGATATACCCCCCGGCGGAACCGCGCCAGATACGCAGTATTTT. Residues: CATSDIPPGGTAPDTQYF.

The chain carries TRBV19 and TRBJ2-7; 11 bases line up with TRBD2. This CDR3 region has 15 residues. Looked up from germline, CDR1 is LNHDA and CDR2 is SQIVND (reference sequence). The V and J ends lost 2 bases and 6 bases, in that order; junction bases with no gene match: 6. The CDR3 spells CASSILAGGGREQYF. CDR3 coding DNA: TGTGCCAGTAGTATACTAGCGGGAGGTGGACGCGAGCAGTACTTC.

The gene calls are TRBV4-2 and TRBJ1-3; D gene uncertain. V was cut by 1 base and J by 2 bases, with 9 bases left in between. The germline gives CDR1 LGHNA, CDR2 YNFKEQ. CDR3 length: 15 amino acids. CDR3 sequence reads: CASSQGSGPGNTIYF. The CDR3 nucleotides are TGTGCCAGCAGCCAAGGGTCTGGACCTGGAAACACCATATATTTT.

The sample holds many counts of this clonotype. This chain joins TRBV5-1 and TRBJ2-2; 11 bases line up with TRBD2. CDR3 length equals 15 residues. With V trimmed by 4 bases and J by 5 bases, 4 bases remained unmatched. CDR1 is SGHRS and CDR2 is YFSETQ in the germline V gene. The CDR3 region has the DNA TGCGCCAGCAGCGCCACTAGCGGGAGTACCGGGGAGCTGTTTTTT. Protein: CASSATSGSTGELFF. The full variable domain, completed using reference TRBV5-1 and TRBJ2-2, is KAGVTQTPRYLIKTRGQQVTLSCSPISGHRSVSWYQQTPGQGLQFLFEYFSETQRNKGNFPGRFSGRQFSNSRSEMNVSTLELGDSALYLCASSATSGSTGELFFGEGSRLTVL.

The chain uses TRBV7-9 and TRBJ2-3; D perhaps matches TRBD1 (6 bases). Per the germline V gene, CDR1 is SEHNR and CDR2 is FQNEAQ (reference sequence). V was trimmed by 3 bases and J by 2 bases, leaving 18 bases between them. The CDR3 length is 17 residues. CDR3 sequence (DNA): TGTGCCAGCAGCTTTAGACAGGCGGTTCGATTCACAGATACGCAGTATTTT. The encoded protein is CASSFRQAVRFTDTQYF.

This clonotype was seen a handful of times. The J gene is TRBJ1-2, the V gene TRBV6-5; D gene unclear. The germline CDR1 and CDR2 sequences are MNHEY and SVGAGI. Trimming stripped 7 bases from V and 6 bases from J, with 21 bases between. This CDR3 spans 15 amino acids. The CDR3 nucleotides read TGTGCCAGCAACGCCGCAGGCCGAGACACAAATGGCTACACCTTC. As protein: CASNAAGRDTNGYTF.

This clonotype was recorded many times. The V gene is TRBV6-5, the J gene TRBJ2-7; D tentatively fits TRBD1 or TRBD2 (5 bases each). The CDR3 loop spans 13 amino acids. Trimming shortened V by 2 bases and J by 3 bases, and 8 bases separated the two germline ends. The germline V gene encodes CDR1 MNHEY and CDR2 SVGAGI. The chain's CDR3 is CASSYGTNYEQYF. CDR3 nucleotides: TGTGCCAGCAGTTACGGGACCAACTACGAGCAGTACTTC.

This clonotype was seen only a few times. The V gene is TRBV7-2, the J gene TRBJ2-2; maybe TRBD1 (6 bases). CDR3 length equals 16 residues. Germline loops: CDR1 SGHTA, CDR2 FQGNSA. Trimming took 5 bases from V and 0 from J, leaving 13 bases between them. As DNA, the CDR3 is TGTGCCAGCAGCCTACTGGGGGCGACGAACACCGGGGAGCTGTTTTTT. Translated: CASSLLGATNTGELFF.

The chain uses TRBV7-2 and TRBJ2-2, with 9 bases fitting TRBD2. The V segment lost 3 bases and the J segment 7 bases; nucleotides outside the gene matches: 9. Germline CDR1 is SGHTA and CDR2 is FQGNSA. CDR3 length equals 16 residues. CDR3: CASSLASSGNHGELFF. Written as DNA, the CDR3 is TGTGCCAGCAGCTTGGCGTCTAGCGGGAATCACGGGGAGCTGTTTTTT.

Only a few counts were recorded for this clonotype. The gene calls are TRBV27 and TRBJ2-3; 7 bases are a match to TRBD1. This CDR3 has 15 residues. The ends lost 8 bases at V and 6 bases at J; junction bases unmatched: 14. CDR1 is MNHEY and CDR2 is SMNVEV in the germline V gene (reference sequence). CDR3 sequence: CASGYRGLPADTQYF. In DNA form, the CDR3 reads TGTGCCAGCGGATACAGGGGCCTCCCAGCGGATACGCAGTATTTT.

The rearrangement uses TRBV15 and TRBJ2-1; D gene uncertain. The germline V gene has CDR1 LNHNV and CDR2 YYDKDF (reference sequence). The CDR3 is 13 residues long. V lost 0 bases to trimming and J lost 7 bases, with 7 bases between them. This CDR3 is CATSRDLGNEQFF. Written as DNA, the CDR3 is TGTGCCACCAGCAGAGATCTCGGGAATGAGCAGTTCTTC.

The chain employs TRBV5-1 and TRBJ2-7, with 10 bases aligning to TRBD1. V was clipped by 5 bases and J by 7 bases; unmatched bases: 6. The CDR3 has 13 amino acids. CDR1 and CDR2 (germline): SGHRS, YFSETQ. The DNA for the CDR3 is TGCGCCAGCAGTGGGGACAGGGGCCTGGAGCAGTACTTC. Protein sequence: CASSGDRGLEQYF.

The V and J genes are TRBV7-2 and TRBJ2-7; 8 bases line up with TRBD2. This CDR3 has 15 amino acids. Germline V lookup: CDR1 SGHTA, CDR2 FQGNSA. Trimming at V came to 10 bases and at J to 1 base, leaving 12 bases not matched to a gene. The CDR3 region is CATTPGGARSYEQYF. CDR3 nucleotides: TGTGCCACAACCCCGGGGGGGGCACGATCCTACGAGCAGTACTTC. The whole variable domain, filled in from reference TRBV7-2 and TRBJ2-7, reads GAGVSQSPSNKVTEKGKDVELRCDPISGHTALYWYRQSLGQGLEFLIYFQGNSAPDKSGLPSDRFSAERTGGSVSTLTIQRTQQEDSAVYLCATTPGGARSYEQYFGPGTRLTVT.

This clonotype was observed a few times. The genes are TRBV15 and TRBJ2-6; D not resolved. This CDR3 is built from 15 residues. Trimming removed 2 bases at V and 4 bases at J, with 9 bases between. Germline V lookup: CDR1 LNHNV, CDR2 YYDKDF (reference sequence). The CDR3 DNA is TGTGCCACCAGCAGACCCTATCCCGGGGCCAACGTCCTGACTTTC. It encodes CATSRPYPGANVLTF.

The chain recombines TRBV27 with TRBJ2-5; D might be TRBD1 or TRBD2, each matching 5 bases. V dropped 6 bases and J dropped 2 bases, with 10 bases sitting between them. The V gene's germline CDR1 is MNHEY and CDR2 SMNVEV (reference sequence). This CDR3 comprises 13 residues. CDR3 DNA sequence: TGTGCCAGCAGAATCGGGACGCAAGAGACCCAGTACTTC. Its protein product is CASRIGTQETQYF.

This chain uses TRBV7-8 with TRBJ2-1; TRBD2 might be the D (5 bases). Germline V gives CDR1 SGHVS, CDR2 FQNEAQ. The CDR3 length is 14 residues. V dropped 1 base and J dropped 9 bases, with 13 bases sitting between them. CDR3 in DNA: TGTGCCAGCAGCTTAGACTTTGGGAGATCTGAGCAGTTCTTC. It codes for CASSLDFGRSEQFF.

A few counts support this clonotype. The J gene is TRBJ2-5, the V gene TRBV15; 7 bases line up with TRBD1. The CDR3 totals 17 residues. Germline CDR1 LNHNV, CDR2 YYDKDF (reference sequence). The junction had 13 bases not matched to a gene; V was cut back by 2 bases and J by 4 bases. CDR3 loop: CATSRTPGQKKIETQYF. The DNA of the CDR3 is TGTGCCACCAGCAGAACCCCGGGACAGAAAAAAATAGAGACCCAGTACTTC.

The chain recombines TRBV7-9 with TRBJ2-5; D might be TRBD1 (5 bases). Trimming removed 6 bases at V and 9 bases at J, with 17 bases between. The CDR3 is made up of 13 amino acids. The germline gives CDR1 SEHNR, CDR2 FQNEAQ (reference sequence). The CDR3 bases are TGTGCCAGCAGACCCACAGGTCCTGGGGCCCAGTACTTC. It codes for CASRPTGPGAQYF.

This clonotype occurred a few times. The rearrangement uses TRBV10-3 and TRBJ1-3, with unresolved D. V lost 2 bases, J lost 0 bases, and 11 bases lay in between. The CDR3 sequence is 16 residues long. The germline gives CDR1 ENHRY, CDR2 SYGVKD. CDR3 coding DNA: TGTGCCATCAGTGAGATCGGACGGAACTCTGGAAACACCATATATTTT. The encoded protein is CAISEIGRNSGNTIYF.

This clonotype was seen more than once but under ten times. V and J are TRBV7-2 and TRBJ2-3, with 9 nucleotides matching TRBD2. Germline trimming cut 0 bases from V and 2 bases from J; bases unmatched to any gene: 9. This CDR3 spans 18 amino acids. Per the germline V gene, CDR1 is SGHTA and CDR2 is FQGNSA. The CDR3 protein is CASSLARFLAGLTDTQYF. The CDR3 coding sequence is TGTGCCAGCAGCTTAGCGCGGTTCCTAGCGGGGCTCACAGATACGCAGTATTTT. The full variable domain, rest sourced from reference TRBV7-2 and TRBJ2-3, is GAGVSQSPSNKVTEKGKDVELRCDPISGHTALYWYRQSLGQGLEFLIYFQGNSAPDKSGLPSDRFSAERTGGSVSTLTIQRTQQEDSAVYLCASSLARFLAGLTDTQYFGPGTRLTVL.

The chain links TRBV20-1 to TRBJ2-3; D ambiguous. CDR1 is DFQATT and CDR2 is SNEGSKA in the germline V gene (reference sequence). Trimming left V 4 bases short and J 1 base short, with 12 bases between. The CDR3 consists of 14 residues. DNA for the CDR3: TGCAGTGCTATGGAACGGGTCGGCACAGATACGCAGTATTTT. It yields the protein CSAMERVGTDTQYF.

This clonotype was counted between two and nine times. CDR3: CAISESGQFSGNTIYF. CDR3 DNA sequence: TGTGCCATCAGTGAGTCGGGACAGTTCTCTGGAAACACCATATATTTT. The chain uses TRBV10-3 and TRBJ1-3, with 7 bases fitting TRBD1. Germline V CDR1 and CDR2: ENHRY, SYGVKD. The CDR3 consists of 16 residues. V lost 0 bases to trimming and J lost 0 bases; unmatched junction nucleotides: 2.

The sample holds a few counts of this clonotype. V gene TRBV5-1 combines with J gene TRBJ1-5; 8 bases are shared with TRBD1. CDR1 and CDR2 from the germline V gene are SGHRS and YFSETQ. Trimming took 3 bases from V and 6 from J; bases not matched to a gene: 8. The CDR3 covers 15 residues. CDR3 in DNA: TGCGCCAGCAGCTCCATGACAGGGGAGACTCAGCCCCAGCATTTT. Protein: CASSSMTGETQPQHF.

V usage is TRBV7-3 and J usage is TRBJ2-5, with D unclear. The CDR3 length is 14 residues. V was trimmed by 2 bases and J by 3 bases, leaving 10 bases between them. In germline, CDR1 is SGHTA, CDR2 FQGTGA. For the CDR3, the DNA is TGTGCCAGCAGCTTAGGTCCCCAGGAAGAGACCCAGTACTTC. Translation gives CASSLGPQEETQYF.

The table lists this clonotype with a few counts. This chain uses TRBV6-2 or TRBV6-3 with TRBJ2-3; 7 nucleotides line up with TRBD1. Per the germline V gene, CDR1 is MNHEY and CDR2 is SVGEGT. With 8 bases clipped from V and 5 bases from J, the junction kept 4 bases outside the gene matches. CDR3 length equals 12 residues. CDR3 nucleotide sequence: TGTGCCAGCCGGGACAGTTTAGATACGCAGTATTTT. Its translation: CASRDSLDTQYF.

The table lists this clonotype with a count of one. This rearrangement joins TRBV12-3 or TRBV12-4 to TRBJ2-3; D is tentatively TRBD1 or TRBD2 (5 bases each). V lost 6 bases and J 6 bases, leaving 16 bases between the germline ends. This CDR3 comprises 14 residues. CDR3 coding DNA: TGTGCCAGCAGGCTCTCAGGGAGCTCGGATACGCAGTATTTT. Translation: CASRLSGSSDTQYF.

This clonotype was seen a few times. The chain combines TRBV27 with TRBJ2-1; TRBD1 agrees at 11 bases. The V gene's germline CDR1 is MNHEY and CDR2 SMNVEV (reference sequence). J lost 6 bases, V lost 3 bases, and 7 bases had no gene match. This CDR3 comprises 16 residues. This chain's CDR3 is CASSFLGTGGINEQFF. Here the CDR3 DNA reads TGTGCCAGCAGTTTCCTCGGGACAGGGGGGATCAATGAGCAGTTCTTC.

In this sample, this clonotype turned up a few times. V usage is TRBV29-1 and J usage is TRBJ2-7; TRBD1 agrees at 10 bases. CDR3 size: 12 residues. J gave up 6 bases and V 7 bases, and 6 bases lay outside the gene matches. In germline, CDR1 is SQVTM, CDR2 ANQGSEA. The CDR3 DNA sequence: TGCAGCGCCCGGGGACAGGGGCTCGAGCAGTACTTC. As protein: CSARGQGLEQYF.

The chain combines TRBV4-1 with TRBJ1-1, with D possibly matching TRBD1 (6 bases). Germline loops: CDR1 MGHRA, CDR2 YSYEKL. V dropped 6 bases and J dropped 6 bases, with 17 bases sitting between them. The length of the CDR3 is 14 residues. CDR3 region: CASRRDTLGSEAFF. CDR3 bases: TGCGCCAGCAGGCGGGACACCTTGGGGTCTGAAGCTTTCTTT.

The chain couples TRBV5-1 to TRBJ2-7; no reliable D call. The CDR3 runs 15 residues. Trimming cost V 4 bases and J 4 bases, with 18 bases left between them. Germline lookup yields CDR1 SGHRS and CDR2 YFSETQ. The CDR3 loop is CASSPLPQQGYEQYF. DNA of the CDR3: TGCGCCAGCAGCCCCCTCCCACAACAAGGGTACGAGCAGTACTTC. The complete variable domain, with remaining parts taken from reference TRBV5-1 and TRBJ2-7, reads KAGVTQTPRYLIKTRGQQVTLSCSPISGHRSVSWYQQTPGQGLQFLFEYFSETQRNKGNFPGRFSGRQFSNSRSEMNVSTLELGDSALYLCASSPLPQQGYEQYFGPGTRLTVT.